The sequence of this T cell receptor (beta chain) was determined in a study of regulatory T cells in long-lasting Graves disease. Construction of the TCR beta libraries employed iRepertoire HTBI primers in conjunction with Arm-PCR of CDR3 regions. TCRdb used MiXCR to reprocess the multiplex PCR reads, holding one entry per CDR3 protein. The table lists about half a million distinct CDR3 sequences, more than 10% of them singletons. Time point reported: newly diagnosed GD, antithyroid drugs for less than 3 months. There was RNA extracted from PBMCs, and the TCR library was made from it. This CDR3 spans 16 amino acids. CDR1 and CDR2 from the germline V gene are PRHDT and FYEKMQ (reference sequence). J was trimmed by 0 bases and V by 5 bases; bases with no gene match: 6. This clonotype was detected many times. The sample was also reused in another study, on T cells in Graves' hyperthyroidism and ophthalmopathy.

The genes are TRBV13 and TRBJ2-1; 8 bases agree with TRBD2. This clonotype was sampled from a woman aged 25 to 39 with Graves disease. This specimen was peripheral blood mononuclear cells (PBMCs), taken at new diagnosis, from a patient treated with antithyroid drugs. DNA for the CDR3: TGTGCCAGCAGCCCGGGGGGGGTTAGCTCCTACAATGAGCAGTTCTTC. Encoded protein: CASSPGGVSSYNEQFF. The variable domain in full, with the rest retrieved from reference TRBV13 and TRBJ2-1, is AAGVIQSPRHLIKEKRETATLKCYPIPRHDTVYWYQQGPGQDPQFLISFYEKMQSDKGSIPDRFSAQQFSDYHSELNMSSLELGDSALYFCASSPGGVSSYNEQFFGPGTRLTVL.